The text below deals with one T cell receptor beta chain. This sample was included in a study of control samples from healthy donors and cancer patients. Measured with immunoSEQ multiplex PCR; TCRdb has only the in-frame clones, and not every one. The sample includes 400,000 to 450,000 clones, about 93% seen only once; the top ten take 5.5% to 8%. Trimming removed 2 bases at V and 6 bases at J, with 5 bases between. The CDR3 has 12 residues. From germline, CDR1 is MDHEN and CDR2 SYDVKM. Sequencing input: PBMCs. This chain connects TRBV28 to TRBJ1-5; D gene ambiguous. The receptor was isolated from a man aged 40-49 years with head and neck cancer. The CDR3 nucleotides read TGTGCCAGCAGTTTAATCGTTCAGCCCCAGCATTTT. This sequence encodes CASSLIVQPQHF. Supplemented by reference TRBV28 and TRBJ1-5, the full variable domain reads DVKVTQSSRYLVKRTGEKVFLECVQDMDHENMFWYRQDPGLGLRLIYFSYDVKMKEKGDIPEGYSVSREKKERFSLILESASTNQTSMYLCASSLIVQPQHFGDGTRLSIL.